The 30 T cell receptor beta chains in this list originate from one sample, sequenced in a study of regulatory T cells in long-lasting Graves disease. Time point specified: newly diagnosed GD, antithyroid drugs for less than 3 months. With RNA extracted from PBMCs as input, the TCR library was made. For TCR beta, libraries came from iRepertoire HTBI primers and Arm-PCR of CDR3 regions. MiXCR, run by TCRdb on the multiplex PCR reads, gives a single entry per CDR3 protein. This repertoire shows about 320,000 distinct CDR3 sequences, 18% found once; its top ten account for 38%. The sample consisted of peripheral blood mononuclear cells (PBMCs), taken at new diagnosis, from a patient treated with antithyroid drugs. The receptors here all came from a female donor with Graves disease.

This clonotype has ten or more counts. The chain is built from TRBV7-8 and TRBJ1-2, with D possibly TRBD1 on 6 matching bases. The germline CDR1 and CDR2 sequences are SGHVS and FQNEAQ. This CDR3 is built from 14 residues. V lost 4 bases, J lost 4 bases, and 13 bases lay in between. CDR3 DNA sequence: TGTGCCAGCAGCTCCCGGGACACGACCTATGGCTACACCTTC. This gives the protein CASSSRDTTYGYTF.

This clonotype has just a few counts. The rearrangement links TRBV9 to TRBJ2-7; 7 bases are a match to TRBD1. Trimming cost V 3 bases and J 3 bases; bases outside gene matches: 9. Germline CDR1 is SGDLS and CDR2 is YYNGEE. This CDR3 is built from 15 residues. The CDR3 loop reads CASSEAPGQVYEQYF. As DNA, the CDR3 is TGTGCCAGCAGCGAGGCACCCGGACAGGTCTACGAGCAGTACTTC.

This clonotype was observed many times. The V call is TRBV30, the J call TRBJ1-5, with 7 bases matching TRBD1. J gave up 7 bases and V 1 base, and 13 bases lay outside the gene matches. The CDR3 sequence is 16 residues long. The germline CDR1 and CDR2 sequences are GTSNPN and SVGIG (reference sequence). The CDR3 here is CAWSGSVGGSGQPQHF. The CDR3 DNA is TGTGCCTGGAGTGGATCAGTAGGGGGCTCGGGACAGCCCCAGCATTTT.

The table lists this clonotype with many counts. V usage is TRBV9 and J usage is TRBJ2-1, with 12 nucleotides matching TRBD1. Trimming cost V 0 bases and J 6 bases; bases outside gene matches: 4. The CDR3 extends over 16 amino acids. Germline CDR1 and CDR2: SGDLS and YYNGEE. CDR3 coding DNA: TGTGCCAGCAGCGTAGGACTGGGACAGGGGGCCAATGAGCAGTTCTTC. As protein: CASSVGLGQGANEQFF. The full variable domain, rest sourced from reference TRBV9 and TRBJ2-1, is DSGVTQTPKHLITATGQRVTLRCSPRSGDLSVYWYQQSLDQGLQFLIQYYNGEERAKGNILERFSAQQFPDLHSELNLSSLELGDSALYFCASSVGLGQGANEQFFGPGTRLTVL.

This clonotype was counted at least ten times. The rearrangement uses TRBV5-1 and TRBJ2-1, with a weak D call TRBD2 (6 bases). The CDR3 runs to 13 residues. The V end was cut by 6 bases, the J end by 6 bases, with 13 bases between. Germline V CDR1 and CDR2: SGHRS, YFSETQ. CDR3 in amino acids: CASNRGSGNEQFF. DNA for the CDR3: TGCGCCAGCAATCGGGGGAGCGGCAATGAGCAGTTCTTC.

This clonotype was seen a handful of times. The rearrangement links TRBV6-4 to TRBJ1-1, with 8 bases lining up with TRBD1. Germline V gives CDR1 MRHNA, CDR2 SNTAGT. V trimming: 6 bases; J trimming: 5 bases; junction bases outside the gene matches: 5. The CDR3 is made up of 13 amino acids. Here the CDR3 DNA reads TGTGCCAGCAGGGACAGGGTGCGGACTGAAGCTTTCTTT. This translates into CASRDRVRTEAFF.

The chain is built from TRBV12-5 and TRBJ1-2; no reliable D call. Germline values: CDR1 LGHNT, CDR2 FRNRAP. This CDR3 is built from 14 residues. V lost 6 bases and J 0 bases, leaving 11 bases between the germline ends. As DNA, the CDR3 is TGTGCTAGTGGCCTCGAGCAGTCTAACTATGGCTACACCTTC. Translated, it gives CASGLEQSNYGYTF.

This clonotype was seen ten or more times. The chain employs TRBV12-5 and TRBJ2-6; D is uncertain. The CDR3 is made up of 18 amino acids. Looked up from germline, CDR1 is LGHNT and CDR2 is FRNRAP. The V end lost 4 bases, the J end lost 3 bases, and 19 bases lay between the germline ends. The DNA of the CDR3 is TGTGCTAGTGGTTCCCCCCTGAGTGGGGTGAATGGGGCCAACGTCCTGACTTTC. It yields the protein CASGSPLSGVNGANVLTF.

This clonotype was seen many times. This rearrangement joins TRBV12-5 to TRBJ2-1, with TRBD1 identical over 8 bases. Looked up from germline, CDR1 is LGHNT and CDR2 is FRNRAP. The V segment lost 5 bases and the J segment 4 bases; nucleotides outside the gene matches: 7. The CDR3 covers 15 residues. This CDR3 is CASGGHGQGYNEQFF. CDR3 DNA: TGTGCTAGTGGTGGGCATGGACAGGGATACAATGAGCAGTTCTTC. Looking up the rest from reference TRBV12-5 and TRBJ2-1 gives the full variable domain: DARVTQTPRHKVTEMGQEVTMRCQPILGHNTVFWYRQTMMQGLELLAYFRNRAPLDDSGMPKDRFSAEMPDATLATLKIQPSEPRDSAVYFCASGGHGQGYNEQFFGPGTRLTVL.

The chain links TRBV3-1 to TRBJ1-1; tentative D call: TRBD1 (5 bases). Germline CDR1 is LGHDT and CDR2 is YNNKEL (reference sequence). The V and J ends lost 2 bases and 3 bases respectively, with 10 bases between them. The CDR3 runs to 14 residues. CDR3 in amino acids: CASSQLGGDTEAFF. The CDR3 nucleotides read TGTGCCAGCAGCCAACTAGGAGGGGACACTGAAGCTTTCTTT.

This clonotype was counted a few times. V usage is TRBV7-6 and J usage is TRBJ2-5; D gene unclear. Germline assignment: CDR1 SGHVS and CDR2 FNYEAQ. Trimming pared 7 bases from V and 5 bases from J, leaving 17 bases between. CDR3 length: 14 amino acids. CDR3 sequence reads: CASTTWPGPETQYF. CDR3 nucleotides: TGTGCCAGCACCACTTGGCCAGGTCCCGAGACCCAGTACTTC.

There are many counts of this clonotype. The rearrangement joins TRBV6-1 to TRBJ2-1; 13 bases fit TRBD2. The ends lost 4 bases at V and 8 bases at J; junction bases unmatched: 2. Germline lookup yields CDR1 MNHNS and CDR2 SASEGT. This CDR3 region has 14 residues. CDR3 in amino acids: CASSGTSGSDEQFF. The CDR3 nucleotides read TGTGCCAGCAGTGGGACTAGCGGGAGTGATGAGCAGTTCTTC.

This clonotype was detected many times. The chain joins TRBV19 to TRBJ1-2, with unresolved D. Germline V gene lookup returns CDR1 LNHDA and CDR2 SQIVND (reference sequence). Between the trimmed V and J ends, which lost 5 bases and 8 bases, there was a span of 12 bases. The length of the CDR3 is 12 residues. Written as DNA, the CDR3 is TGTGCCAGTAGTCCACGGGAAGGGGGCTACACCTTC. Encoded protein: CASSPREGGYTF.

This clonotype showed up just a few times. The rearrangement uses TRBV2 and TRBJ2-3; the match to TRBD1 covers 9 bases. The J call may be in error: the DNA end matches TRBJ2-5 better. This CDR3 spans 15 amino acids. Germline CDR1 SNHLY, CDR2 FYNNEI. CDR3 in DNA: TGTGCCAGCAGATCCGGGACAGGGTACGGGGGGACCCAGTACTTC. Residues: CASRSGTGYGGTQYF.

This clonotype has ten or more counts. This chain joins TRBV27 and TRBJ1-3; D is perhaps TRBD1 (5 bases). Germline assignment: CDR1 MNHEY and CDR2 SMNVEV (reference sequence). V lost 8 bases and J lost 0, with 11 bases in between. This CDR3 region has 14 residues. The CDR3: CASGSDSSGNTIYF. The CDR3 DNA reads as TGTGCCAGCGGGTCCGACAGCTCTGGAAACACCATATATTTT.

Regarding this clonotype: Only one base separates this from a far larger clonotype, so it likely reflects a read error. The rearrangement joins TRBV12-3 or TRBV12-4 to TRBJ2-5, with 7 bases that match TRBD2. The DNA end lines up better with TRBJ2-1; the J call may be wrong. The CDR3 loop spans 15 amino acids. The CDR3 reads CAGSLVRGRGNEQFF. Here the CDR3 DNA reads TGTGCCGGCAGTTTGGTCCGCGGGAGAGGTAATGAGCAGTTCTTC.

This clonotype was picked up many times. The CDR3 bases are TGTGCCAGCAGTTTCCCTCCGGGACAGGGGGCGGGGGAGCAGTACTTC. The encoded protein is CASSFPPGQGAGEQYF. The gene calls are TRBV6-5 and TRBJ2-7; TRBD1 agrees at 12 bases. The CDR3 consists of 16 residues. The germline gives CDR1 MNHEY, CDR2 SVGAGI. The junction had 11 bases not matched to a gene; V was cut back by 4 bases and J by 7 bases.

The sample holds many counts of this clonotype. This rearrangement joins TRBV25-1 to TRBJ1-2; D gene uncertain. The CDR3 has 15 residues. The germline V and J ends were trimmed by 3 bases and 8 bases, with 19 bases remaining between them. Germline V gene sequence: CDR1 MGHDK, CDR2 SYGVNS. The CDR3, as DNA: TGTGCCAGCAGTGAGGTAGACGGCACCGCTCTGGGCTACACCTTC. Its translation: CASSEVDGTALGYTF.

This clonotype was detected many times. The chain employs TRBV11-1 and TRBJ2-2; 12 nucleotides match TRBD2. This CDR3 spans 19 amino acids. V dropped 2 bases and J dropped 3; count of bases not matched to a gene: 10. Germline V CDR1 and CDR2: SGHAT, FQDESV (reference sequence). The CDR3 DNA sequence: TGTGCCAGCAGCTTATTTGTCCCTAGCGGGAGGGACTACACCGGGGAGCTGTTTTTT. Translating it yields CASSLFVPSGRDYTGELFF.

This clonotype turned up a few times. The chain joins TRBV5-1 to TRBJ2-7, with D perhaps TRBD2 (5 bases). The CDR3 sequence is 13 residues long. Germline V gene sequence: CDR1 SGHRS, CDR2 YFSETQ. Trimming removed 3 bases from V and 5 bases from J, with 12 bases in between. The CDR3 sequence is CASSSLASDEQYF. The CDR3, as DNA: TGCGCCAGCAGCTCGTTAGCGTCGGACGAGCAGTACTTC.

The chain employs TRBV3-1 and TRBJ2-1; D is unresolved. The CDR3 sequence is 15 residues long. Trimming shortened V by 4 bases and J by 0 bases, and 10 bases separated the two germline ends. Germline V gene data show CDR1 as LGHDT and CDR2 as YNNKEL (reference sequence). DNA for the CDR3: TGTGCCAGCAGCCGAAGCTGGAGCTCCTACAATGAGCAGTTCTTC. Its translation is CASSRSWSSYNEQFF.

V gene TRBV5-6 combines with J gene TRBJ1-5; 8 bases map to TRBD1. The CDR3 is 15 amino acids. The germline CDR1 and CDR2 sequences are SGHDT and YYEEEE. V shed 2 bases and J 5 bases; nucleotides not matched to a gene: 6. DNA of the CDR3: TGTGCCAGCAGCTTCCGGACAGGGAGGGATCAGCCCCAGCATTTT. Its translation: CASSFRTGRDQPQHF.

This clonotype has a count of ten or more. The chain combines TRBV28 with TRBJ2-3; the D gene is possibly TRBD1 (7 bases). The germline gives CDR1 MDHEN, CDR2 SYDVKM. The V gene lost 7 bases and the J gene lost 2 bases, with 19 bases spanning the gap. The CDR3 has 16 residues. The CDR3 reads CASTSRGDLSTDTQYF. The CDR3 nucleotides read TGTGCCAGCACCTCCAGGGGGGACCTTTCCACAGATACGCAGTATTTT.

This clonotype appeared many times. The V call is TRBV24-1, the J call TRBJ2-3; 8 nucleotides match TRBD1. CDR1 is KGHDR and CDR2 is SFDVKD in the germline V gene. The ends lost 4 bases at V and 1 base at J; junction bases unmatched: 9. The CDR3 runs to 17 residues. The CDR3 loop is CATSEGTGSRGTDTQYF. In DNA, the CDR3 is TGTGCCACCAGTGAGGGGACAGGATCCAGGGGCACAGATACGCAGTATTTT.

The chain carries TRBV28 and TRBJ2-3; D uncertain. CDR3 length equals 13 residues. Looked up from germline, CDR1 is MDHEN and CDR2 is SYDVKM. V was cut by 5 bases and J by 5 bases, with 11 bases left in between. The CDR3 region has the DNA TGTGCCAGCAGTCCCCACAAGCTAGATACGCAGTATTTT. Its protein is CASSPHKLDTQYF. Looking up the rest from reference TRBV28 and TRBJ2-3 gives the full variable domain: DVKVTQSSRYLVKRTGEKVFLECVQDMDHENMFWYRQDPGLGLRLIYFSYDVKMKEKGDIPEGYSVSREKKERFSLILESASTNQTSMYLCASSPHKLDTQYFGPGTRLTVL.

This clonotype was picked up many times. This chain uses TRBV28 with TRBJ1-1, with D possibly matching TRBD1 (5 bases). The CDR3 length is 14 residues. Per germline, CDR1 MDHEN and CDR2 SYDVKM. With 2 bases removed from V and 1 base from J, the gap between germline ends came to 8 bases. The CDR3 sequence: CASSLRQKNTEAFF. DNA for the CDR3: TGTGCCAGCAGTTTAAGACAGAAGAACACTGAAGCTTTCTTT.

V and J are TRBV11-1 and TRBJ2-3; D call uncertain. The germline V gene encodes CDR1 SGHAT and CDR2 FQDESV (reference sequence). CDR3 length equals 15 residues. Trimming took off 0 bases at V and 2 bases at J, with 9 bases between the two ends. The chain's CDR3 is CASSLAVTDTDTQYF. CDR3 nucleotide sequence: TGTGCCAGCAGCTTAGCAGTGACTGACACAGATACGCAGTATTTT.

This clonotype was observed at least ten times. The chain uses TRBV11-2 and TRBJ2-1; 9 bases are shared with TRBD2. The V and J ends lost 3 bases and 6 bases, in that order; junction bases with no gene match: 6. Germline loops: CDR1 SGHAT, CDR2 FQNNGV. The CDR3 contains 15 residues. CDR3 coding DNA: TGTGCCAGCAGCTTTGGCCTAGCGGGACGCAATGAGCAGTTCTTC. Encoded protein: CASSFGLAGRNEQFF.

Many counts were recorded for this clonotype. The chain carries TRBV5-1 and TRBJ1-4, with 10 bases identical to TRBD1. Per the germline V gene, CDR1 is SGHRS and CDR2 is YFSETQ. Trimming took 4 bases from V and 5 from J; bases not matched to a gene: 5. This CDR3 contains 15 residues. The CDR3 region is CASSGDRGPNEKLFF. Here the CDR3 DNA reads TGCGCCAGCAGCGGGGACAGGGGACCGAATGAAAAACTGTTTTTT.

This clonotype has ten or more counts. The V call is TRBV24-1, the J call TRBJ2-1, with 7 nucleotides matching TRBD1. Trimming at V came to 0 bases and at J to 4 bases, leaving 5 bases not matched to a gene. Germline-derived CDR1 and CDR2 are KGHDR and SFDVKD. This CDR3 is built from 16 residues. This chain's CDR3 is CATSDLQTGPYNEQFF. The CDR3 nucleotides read TGTGCCACCAGTGATTTGCAGACAGGGCCGTACAATGAGCAGTTCTTC.